This T cell receptor beta chain is from a study of blood T cell repertoires in COVID-19. About the study: Acute and convalescent COVID-19 samples came from the United States, Italy and Spain.

V was trimmed by 3 bases and J by 7 bases, leaving 9 bases between them. Looked up from germline, CDR1 is LNHNV and CDR2 is YYDKDF (reference sequence). The CDR3 runs 12 residues. Clones were read by immunoSEQ multiplex PCR, and TCRdb kept only the in-frame ones, dropping some. Altogether about 120,000 clones are present, roughly 76% being singletons, with the ten largest covering about 10%. The source is a human donor in a cohort sampled during active COVID-19. The chain joins TRBV15 to TRBJ1-2; perhaps TRBD1 as D (5 bases). Sequencing was done on a sample of peripheral blood. The CDR3, as DNA: TGTGCCACCAGCAGGCAGGGTGCTGGCTACACCTTC. Encoded protein: CATSRQGAGYTF. Combining the CDR3 with reference TRBV15 and TRBJ1-2 gives the whole variable domain DAMVIQNPRYQVTQFGKPVTLSCSQTLNHNVMYWYQQKSSQAPKLLFHYYDKDFNNEADTPDNFQSRRPNTSFCFLDIRSPGLGDTAMYLCATSRQGAGYTFGSGTRLTVV.